These T cell receptor beta chains were read from a single sample in a study of cytomegalovirus exposure and HLA in healthy donors. Repertoires were generated with immunoSEQ multiplex PCR, while TCRdb's copy carries only in-frame clones and drops some. The repertoire holds 95,000 to 100,000 clones, about 80% seen once, with roughly 4% in the top ten. Sequences were obtained from PBMCs. These receptors were obtained from a man aged 35-49 years in good health and CMV-seronegative. The CDR3 runs from the conserved cysteine through the conserved F or W. The D gene is left open where the match is weak. Not every row has a clone size; where given, it reads once, few, many or a size class.

abundance: NA; len: 12; j_gene: TRBJ2-1; v_gene: TRBV10-3; d_gene: TRBD1; CDR3aa: CAISWDSRHKFF; CDR3nt: TGTGCCATCAGTTGGGACAGCCGGCATAAGTTCTTC
abundance: NA; len: 14; j_gene: TRBJ1-2; v_gene: TRBV7-2; d_gene: TRBD1; CDR3aa: CASSLMGQGEGYTF; CDR3nt: TGTGCCAGCAGCTTAATGGGACAGGGGGAGGGTTACACCTTC
abundance: NA; len: 12; j_gene: TRBJ1-1; v_gene: TRBV10-2; d_gene: NA; CDR3aa: CASSKLGREAFF; CDR3nt: TGCGCCAGCAGCAAACTAGGCCGAGAAGCTTTCTTT
abundance: NA; len: 15; j_gene: TRBJ1-2; v_gene: TRBV30; d_gene: NA; CDR3aa: CAWSVMGAQGSDYTF; CDR3nt: TGTGCCTGGAGTGTAATGGGGGCCCAGGGCTCTGACTACACCTTC
abundance: NA; len: 16; j_gene: TRBJ1-5; v_gene: TRBV21-1; d_gene: NA; CDR3aa: CASGMGRFSRNQPQHF; CDR3nt: TGTGCCAGCGGCATGGGCAGATTCTCCCGCAATCAGCCCCAGCATTTT
abundance: NA; len: 13; j_gene: TRBJ1-1; v_gene: TRBV15; d_gene: NA; CDR3aa: CATSLTTVREAFF; CDR3nt: TGTGCCACCAGCCTTACGACAGTCAGGGAAGCTTTCTTT
abundance: NA; len: 15; j_gene: TRBJ2-2; v_gene: TRBV7-6; d_gene: NA; CDR3aa: CASREQETNTGELFF; CDR3nt: TGTGCCAGCAGGGAACAGGAAACGAACACCGGGGAGCTGTTTTTT
abundance: NA; len: 15; j_gene: TRBJ2-4; v_gene: TRBV5-4; d_gene: NA; CDR3aa: CASSLDAGLGNIQYF; CDR3nt: TGTGCCAGCAGCTTGGATGCGGGGTTGGGGAACATTCAGTACTTC
abundance: NA; len: 14; j_gene: TRBJ2-1; v_gene: TRBV13; d_gene: TRBD2; CDR3aa: CASRSGGAYNEQFF; CDR3nt: TGTGCCAGCCGAAGCGGGGGGGCTTACAATGAGCAGTTCTTC
abundance: few; len: 12; j_gene: TRBJ1-5; v_gene: TRBV10-3; d_gene: NA; CDR3aa: CAISEAVQPQHF; CDR3nt: TGTGCCATCAGTGAGGCGGTTCAGCCCCAGCATTTT
abundance: NA; len: 15; j_gene: TRBJ2-5; v_gene: TRBV19; d_gene: NA; CDR3aa: CASSIGSRGIETQYF; CDR3nt: TGTGCCAGTAGTATAGGTTCCAGGGGAATAGAGACCCAGTACTTC
abundance: NA; len: 13; j_gene: TRBJ1-1; v_gene: TRBV27; d_gene: TRBD1; CDR3aa: CASRSTGAAEAFF; CDR3nt: TGTGCCAGCAGGTCGACAGGGGCCGCTGAAGCTTTCTTT
abundance: NA; len: 17; j_gene: TRBJ2-3; v_gene: TRBV4-1; d_gene: NA; CDR3aa: CASSQDMGPSSTDTQYF; CDR3nt: TGCGCCAGCAGCCAAGACATGGGGCCCTCTAGCACAGATACGCAGTATTTT
abundance: NA; len: 14; j_gene: TRBJ2-3; v_gene: TRBV18; d_gene: TRBD1; CDR3aa: CASSPDQGANTQYF; CDR3nt: TGTGCCAGCTCGCCCGACCAGGGGGCGAATACGCAGTATTTT
abundance: few; len: 15; j_gene: TRBJ2-1; v_gene: TRBV27; d_gene: TRBD2; CDR3aa: CASQEVASGRIGQFF; CDR3nt: TGTGCCAGCCAAGAGGTGGCTAGCGGTCGGATTGGGCAGTTCTTC
abundance: NA; len: 14; j_gene: TRBJ1-3; v_gene: TRBV7-9; d_gene: NA; CDR3aa: CASSSPLVGNTIYF; CDR3nt: TGTGCCAGCAGCTCCCCCCTAGTTGGAAACACCATATATTTT
abundance: NA; len: 17; j_gene: TRBJ2-3; v_gene: TRBV7-2; d_gene: TRBD2; CDR3aa: CASSLPQASGGSATQYF; CDR3nt: TGTGCCAGCAGCTTACCACAGGCTAGCGGGGGGTCGGCTACGCAGTATTTT
abundance: once; len: 14; j_gene: TRBJ1-2; v_gene: TRBV10-3; d_gene: TRBD1; CDR3aa: CAISGTGDNYGYTF; CDR3nt: TGTGCCATCAGTGGGACAGGGGATAACTATGGCTACACCTTC
abundance: NA; len: 15; j_gene: TRBJ2-7; v_gene: TRBV2; d_gene: TRBD2; CDR3aa: CASSWELAGAYEQYF; CDR3nt: TGTGCCAGCAGCTGGGAGCTAGCGGGTGCCTACGAGCAGTACTTC
abundance: NA; len: 16; j_gene: TRBJ2-2; v_gene: TRBV19; d_gene: TRBD1; CDR3aa: CASSIPQNRGTGELFF; CDR3nt: TGTGCCAGTAGTATCCCTCAGAACAGGGGGACCGGGGAGCTGTTTTTT
abundance: NA; len: 16; j_gene: TRBJ1-6; v_gene: TRBV7-8; d_gene: NA; CDR3aa: CASSLGLLKYNSPLHF; CDR3nt: TGTGCCAGCAGCTTAGGTCTCCTAAAGTATAATTCCCCCCTCCACTTT
abundance: NA; len: 14; j_gene: TRBJ1-6; v_gene: TRBV2; d_gene: TRBD1; CDR3aa: CASSPDRDNSPLHF; CDR3nt: TGTGCCAGCAGTCCTGACAGGGATAATTCACCCCTCCACTTT
abundance: NA; len: 13; j_gene: TRBJ2-2; v_gene: TRBV6-6; d_gene: NA; CDR3aa: CASIQANTGELFF; CDR3nt: TGTGCCAGCATACAGGCGAACACCGGGGAGCTGTTTTTT
abundance: once; len: 13; j_gene: TRBJ2-2; v_gene: TRBV7-8; d_gene: NA; CDR3aa: CASSPLQTGELFF; CDR3nt: TGTGCCAGCAGTCCCCTACAGACCGGGGAGCTGTTTTTT
abundance: NA; len: 15; j_gene: TRBJ1-2; v_gene: TRBV5-1; d_gene: TRBD1; CDR3aa: CASSVIETGVYGYTF; CDR3nt: TGCGCCAGCAGCGTAATCGAGACAGGGGTCTATGGCTACACCTTC
abundance: NA; len: 14; j_gene: TRBJ1-1; v_gene: TRBV6-5; d_gene: TRBD1; CDR3aa: CASTLRQGITEAFF; CDR3nt: TGTGCCAGCACCCTACGACAGGGGATCACTGAAGCTTTCTTT
abundance: NA; len: 18; j_gene: TRBJ1-5; v_gene: TRBV19; d_gene: NA; CDR3aa: CASSVQLGWGGSNQPQHF; CDR3nt: TGTGCCAGTAGTGTACAACTTGGCTGGGGAGGAAGCAATCAGCCCCAGCATTTT
abundance: NA; len: 15; j_gene: TRBJ1-5; v_gene: TRBV6-6; d_gene: NA; CDR3aa: CASSYKGGGNQPQHF; CDR3nt: TGTGCCAGCAGTTACAAGGGAGGGGGTAATCAGCCCCAGCATTTT
abundance: NA; len: 16; j_gene: TRBJ1-6; v_gene: TRBV4-3; d_gene: TRBD1; CDR3aa: CASSHSDRADNSPLHF; CDR3nt: TGCGCCAGCAGCCACTCAGACAGGGCGGACAATTCACCCCTCCACTTT
abundance: NA; len: 14; j_gene: TRBJ1-3; v_gene: TRBV5-6; d_gene: TRBD1; CDR3aa: CASSLTGEGNTIYF; CDR3nt: TGTGCCAGCAGCCTCACAGGGGAAGGAAACACCATATATTTT
abundance: NA; len: 15; j_gene: TRBJ2-1; v_gene: TRBV28; d_gene: TRBD2; CDR3aa: CASRYGLAGLNEQFF; CDR3nt: TGTGCCAGCAGATATGGACTAGCGGGGCTCAATGAGCAGTTCTTC
abundance: NA; len: 11; j_gene: TRBJ1-2; v_gene: TRBV2; d_gene: NA; CDR3aa: CASFLSGGYTF; CDR3nt: TGTGCCAGCTTCCTATCTGGTGGCTACACCTTC
abundance: NA; len: 16; j_gene: TRBJ1-2; v_gene: TRBV5-1; d_gene: TRBD1; CDR3aa: CASSWDRNTASMGYTF; CDR3nt: TGCGCCAGCAGCTGGGACAGGAACACCGCATCTATGGGCTACACCTTC
abundance: NA; len: 12; j_gene: TRBJ2-5; v_gene: TRBV30; d_gene: TRBD1; CDR3aa: CAWSNRGETQYF; CDR3nt: TGTGCCTGGTCCAACAGGGGAGAGACCCAGTACTTC
abundance: few; len: 16; j_gene: TRBJ1-4; v_gene: TRBV5-1; d_gene: NA; CDR3aa: CASSSGQSTTNEKLFF; CDR3nt: TGCGCCAGCAGCTCTGGACAGAGTACAACTAATGAAAAACTGTTTTTT
abundance: NA; len: 15; j_gene: TRBJ1-1; v_gene: TRBV9; d_gene: TRBD1; CDR3aa: CASSALGQGVRVAFF; CDR3nt: TGTGCCAGCAGCGCTCTAGGGCAGGGGGTAAGGGTGGCTTTCTTT
abundance: NA; len: 14; j_gene: TRBJ2-7; v_gene: TRBV14; d_gene: NA; CDR3aa: CASSLREYSYEQYF; CDR3nt: TGTGCCAGCAGCCTCAGGGAATATTCCTACGAGCAGTACTTC
abundance: NA; len: 15; j_gene: TRBJ1-1; v_gene: TRBV7-9; d_gene: NA; CDR3aa: CASSLAGLTNTEAFF; CDR3nt: TGTGCCAGCAGCTTAGCAGGACTGACGAACACTGAAGCTTTCTTT
abundance: NA; len: 16; j_gene: TRBJ1-2; v_gene: TRBV7-2; d_gene: NA; CDR3aa: CASSLFHSGRNYGYTF; CDR3nt: TGTGCCAGCAGCCTTTTTCATAGTGGCAGGAACTATGGCTACACCTTC
abundance: NA; len: 16; j_gene: TRBJ1-6; v_gene: TRBV4-2; d_gene: TRBD1; CDR3aa: CASSPGQGARNSPLHF; CDR3nt: TGTGCCAGCAGCCCCGGACAGGGGGCTCGTAATTCCCCCCTCCACTTT
abundance: NA; len: 13; j_gene: TRBJ2-3; v_gene: TRBV7-7; d_gene: NA; CDR3aa: CASSSFLRDTQYF; CDR3nt: TGTGCCAGCAGCTCCTTCCTTAGAGATACGCAGTATTTT
abundance: NA; len: 13; j_gene: TRBJ1-4; v_gene: TRBV25-1; d_gene: NA; CDR3aa: CASRPRVEEKLFF; CDR3nt: TGTGCCAGCCGGCCCAGGGTTGAAGAAAAACTGTTTTTT
abundance: NA; len: 15; j_gene: TRBJ2-7; v_gene: TRBV5-1; d_gene: NA; CDR3aa: CASSTEPGPTYEQYF; CDR3nt: TGCGCCAGCAGCACCGAACCTGGGCCCACCTACGAGCAGTACTTC
abundance: NA; len: 15; j_gene: TRBJ1-2; v_gene: TRBV7-6; d_gene: TRBD1; CDR3aa: CASSRSPGGNYGYTF; CDR3nt: TGTGCCAGCAGCCGTTCGCCAGGGGGCAACTATGGCTACACCTTC
abundance: few; len: 14; j_gene: TRBJ1-2; v_gene: TRBV7-2; d_gene: TRBD1; CDR3aa: CASSWTGALYGYTF; CDR3nt: TGTGCCAGCAGCTGGACAGGGGCACTCTATGGCTACACCTTC
abundance: few; len: 14; j_gene: TRBJ1-2; v_gene: TRBV6-1; d_gene: NA; CDR3aa: CASRAGVVVHGYTF; CDR3nt: TGTGCCAGCAGAGCAGGGGTAGTAGTACATGGCTACACCTTC
abundance: NA; len: 14; j_gene: TRBJ1-1; v_gene: TRBV5-1; d_gene: NA; CDR3aa: CASSLWGDETEAFF; CDR3nt: TGCGCCAGCAGCTTGTGGGGGGACGAGACTGAAGCTTTCTTT
abundance: NA; len: 14; j_gene: TRBJ1-2; v_gene: TRBV2; d_gene: NA; CDR3aa: CASSEARGLYGYTF; CDR3nt: TGTGCCAGCAGTGAAGCGCGGGGGCTGTATGGCTACACCTTC
abundance: NA; len: 12; j_gene: TRBJ2-2; v_gene: TRBV12-5; d_gene: NA; CDR3aa: CASGRGTGELFF; CDR3nt: TGTGCTAGTGGCCGAGGAACCGGGGAGCTGTTTTTT
abundance: NA; len: 16; j_gene: TRBJ1-1; v_gene: TRBV30; d_gene: TRBD1; CDR3aa: CAWSRTSGTGPPEAFF; CDR3nt: TGTGCCTGGAGTAGGACGTCCGGGACAGGCCCCCCTGAAGCTTTCTTT
abundance: NA; len: 17; j_gene: TRBJ2-5; v_gene: TRBV5-1; d_gene: TRBD2; CDR3aa: CASSLVASGGGQETQYF; CDR3nt: TGCGCCAGCAGCTTGGTGGCTAGCGGGGGGGGCCAAGAGACCCAGTACTTC
abundance: NA; len: 18; j_gene: TRBJ1-5; v_gene: TRBV19; d_gene: TRBD1; CDR3aa: CASRHLPGTGGDNQPQHF; CDR3nt: TGTGCCAGTAGACACCTCCCCGGGACAGGGGGGGACAATCAGCCCCAGCATTTT
abundance: NA; len: 13; j_gene: TRBJ2-3; v_gene: TRBV10-1; d_gene: NA; CDR3aa: CASRPQGADTQYF; CDR3nt: TGCGCCAGCAGGCCCCAAGGGGCAGATACGCAGTATTTT
abundance: few; len: 12; j_gene: TRBJ2-7; v_gene: TRBV5-4; d_gene: TRBD1; CDR3aa: CASSSLQGSQYF; CDR3nt: TGTGCCAGCAGCTCGCTACAGGGGTCGCAGTACTTC
abundance: NA; len: 15; j_gene: TRBJ1-1; v_gene: TRBV19; d_gene: NA; CDR3aa: CASSIGGGPNTEAFF; CDR3nt: TGTGCCAGTAGTATAGGCGGAGGACCGAACACTGAAGCTTTCTTT
abundance: few; len: 15; j_gene: TRBJ2-2; v_gene: TRBV7-3; d_gene: NA; CDR3aa: CASSLSGVNTGELFF; CDR3nt: TGTGCCAGCAGCTTATCCGGGGTTAACACCGGGGAGCTGTTTTTT
abundance: NA; len: 13; j_gene: TRBJ1-5; v_gene: TRBV30; d_gene: NA; CDR3aa: CAWRRDSNQPQHF; CDR3nt: TGTGCCTGGAGGAGAGACTCCAATCAGCCCCAGCATTTT
abundance: NA; len: 17; j_gene: TRBJ1-2; v_gene: TRBV28; d_gene: TRBD1; CDR3aa: CASDSPGQPASGYGYTF; CDR3nt: TGTGCCAGCGATTCACCGGGACAGCCAGCTTCTGGCTATGGCTACACCTTC